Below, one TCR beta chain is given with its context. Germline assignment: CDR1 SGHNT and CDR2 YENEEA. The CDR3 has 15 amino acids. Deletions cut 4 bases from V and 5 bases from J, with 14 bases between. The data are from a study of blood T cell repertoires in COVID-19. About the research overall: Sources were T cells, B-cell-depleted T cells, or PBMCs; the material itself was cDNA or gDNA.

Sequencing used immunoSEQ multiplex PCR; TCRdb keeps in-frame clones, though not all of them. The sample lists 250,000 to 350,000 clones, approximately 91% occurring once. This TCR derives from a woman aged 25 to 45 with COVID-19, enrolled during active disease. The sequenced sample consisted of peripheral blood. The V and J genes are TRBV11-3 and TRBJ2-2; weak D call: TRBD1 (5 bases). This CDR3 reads CASSSRASLTGELFF. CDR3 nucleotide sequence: TGTGCCAGCAGCTCCAGGGCCTCGCTTACCGGGGAGCTGTTTTTT.